These 23 T cell receptor beta chains came from one sample sequenced in a study of PD-1 blockade in classical Hodgkin lymphoma. Assay used: immunoSEQ multiplex PCR; TCRdb lists only in-frame clones, some missing. The repertoire holds about 100,000 clones, with around 88% as singletons. Each patient's relapse followed autologous stem cell transplantation, and brentuximab vedotin exposure varied. Material: peripheral blood mononuclear cells (PBMCs), obtained before the second cycle of nivolumab. The source is a human donor with classical Hodgkin lymphoma.

This sequence joins TRBV9 and TRBJ2-5, with TRBD1 matching over 10 bases. After removal of 4 bases from V and 2 bases from J, the junction contained 8 bases not matched to a gene. Per germline, CDR1 SGDLS and CDR2 YYNGEE. CDR3 length: 16 residues. As DNA, the CDR3 is TGTGCCAGCAGCACCCAGACAGGGGGCGTACAAGAGACCCAGTACTTC. Encoded protein: CASSTQTGGVQETQYF.

The J gene is TRBJ1-2, the V gene TRBV6-5; 7 nucleotides align to TRBD1. The ends lost 11 bases at V and 4 bases at J; junction bases unmatched: 10. The CDR3 sequence is 13 residues long. Germline CDR1 MNHEY, CDR2 SVGAGI. The CDR3 is CAGRTTGTYGYTF. CDR3 DNA: TGTGCCGGGCGGACGACAGGGACCTATGGCTACACCTTC.

The V call is TRBV30, the J call TRBJ2-7; D is unresolved. This CDR3 region has 13 residues. V lost 1 base to trimming and J lost 1 base, with 8 bases between them. Germline CDR1 and CDR2: GTSNPN and SVGIG (reference sequence). The DNA for the CDR3 is TGTGCCTGGAGTGGGGCCAGGTCCTACGAGCAGTACTTC. It codes for CAWSGARSYEQYF.

The CDR3 loop reads CASSSRQYTYEQYF. The CDR3 bases are TGTGCCAGCAGTTCGAGACAATATACCTACGAGCAGTACTTC. The chain links TRBV27 to TRBJ2-7; D is unresolved. Per germline, CDR1 MNHEY and CDR2 SMNVEV (reference sequence). CDR3 size: 14 residues. Trimming left V 4 bases short and J 2 bases short, with 12 bases between.

The gene calls are TRBV4-2 and TRBJ2-7, with 8 nucleotides matching TRBD1. In germline, CDR1 is LGHNA, CDR2 YNFKEQ. V lost 3 bases, J lost 2 bases, and 6 bases stayed unmatched. CDR3 length: 15 residues. The CDR3 spells CASSQGTGQAYEQYF. The CDR3 bases are TGTGCCAGCAGCCAGGGGACAGGTCAGGCCTACGAGCAGTACTTC.

The CDR3 loop reads CACVGGASYEQYF. The CDR3 nucleotides are TGTGCCTGCGTGGGGGGCGCGTCCTACGAGCAGTACTTC. The J gene is TRBJ2-7, the V gene TRBV30; D tentatively reads TRBD1 or TRBD2 (6 bases each). The V end was cut by 6 bases, the J end by 1 base, with 13 bases between. Germline V lookup: CDR1 GTSNPN, CDR2 SVGIG (reference sequence). The CDR3 covers 13 residues.

J is TRBJ2-2 and V is TRBV5-1; no reliable D call. V was trimmed by 0 bases and J by 6 bases, leaving 3 bases between them. The CDR3 extends over 12 amino acids. From germline, CDR1 is SGHRS and CDR2 YFSETQ. The CDR3 DNA is TGCGCCAGCAGCTTGGAATCCGGGGAGCTGTTTTTT. Amino acid sequence: CASSLESGELFF.

The rearrangement uses TRBV5-1 and TRBJ1-3, with TRBD1 identical over 7 bases. V lost 2 bases, J lost 0 bases, and 5 bases stayed unmatched. Germline V gene lookup returns CDR1 SGHRS and CDR2 YFSETQ. The CDR3 covers 16 residues. The CDR3 loop reads CASSLQGRISGNTIYF. The CDR3 DNA follows: TGCGCCAGCAGCTTACAGGGGCGCATCTCTGGAAACACCATATATTTT.

The gene calls are TRBV7-3 and TRBJ2-5, with a possible D match to TRBD2 (5 bases). The CDR3 extends over 13 amino acids. Trimming removed 5 bases from V and 7 bases from J, with 14 bases in between. Germline CDR1 SGHTA, CDR2 FQGTGA. The CDR3 DNA sequence: TGTGCCAGCAGCCTACTCGGAGGAGGGACCCAGTACTTC. Translated, it gives CASSLLGGGTQYF. The entire variable domain, with the rest obtained from reference TRBV7-3 and TRBJ2-5, is as follows: GAGVSQTPSNKVTEKGKYVELRCDPISGHTALYWYRQSLGQGPEFLIYFQGTGAADDSGLPNDRFFAVRPEGSVSTLKIQRTERGDSAVYLCASSLLGGGTQYFGPGTRLLVL.

The genes are TRBV9 and TRBJ2-1, with TRBD2 identical over 10 bases. Trimming took 0 bases from V and 4 from J; bases not matched to a gene: 4. The CDR3 consists of 16 residues. Germline V gives CDR1 SGDLS, CDR2 YYNGEE. The CDR3 protein is CASSVESLAGYNEQFF. CDR3 nucleotide sequence: TGTGCCAGCAGCGTAGAATCACTAGCGGGGTACAATGAGCAGTTCTTC.

This clone appeared a single time. The V gene is TRBV7-2, the J gene TRBJ2-7; D uncertain. Germline V CDR1 and CDR2: SGHTA, FQGNSA. V gave up 3 bases and J gave up 1 base, with 10 bases separating them. There are 14 residues in the CDR3. CDR3 nucleotides: TGTGCCAGCAGCTTCACCCTGGCGTCCTACGAGCAGTACTTC. Translated: CASSFTLASYEQYF.

V and J are TRBV6-1 and TRBJ2-5; D gene uncertain. The DNA matches TRBJ2-7 better at its end, which makes the J call doubtful. This CDR3 has 13 amino acids. Germline lookup yields CDR1 MNHNS and CDR2 SASEGT. CDR3 bases: TGTGCCAGCAGCAAGGAGACCGCCTACGAGCAGTACTTC. This gives the protein CASSKETAYEQYF.

In this sample, this clone turned up once. At one of its ends the junction is not consistent with the germline gene, which may arise from a read error. The chain combines TRBV2 with TRBJ1-2; possible D gene TRBD1, 5 bases. This CDR3 comprises 14 residues. Germline lookup yields CDR1 SNHLY and CDR2 FYNNEI. CDR3 in amino acids: CACSEWGRDYGYTF. In nucleotides, the CDR3 is TGTGCCTGCAGTGAATGGGGACGGGACTATGGCTACACCTTC.

The rearrangement links TRBV19 to TRBJ2-6; D is ambiguous. The germline gives CDR1 LNHDA, CDR2 SQIVND (reference sequence). The V gene lost 4 bases and the J gene lost 3 bases, with 7 bases spanning the gap. This CDR3 spans 14 amino acids. CDR3 region: CASSSIDGANVLTF. CDR3 in DNA: TGTGCCAGTAGTAGCATCGATGGGGCCAACGTCCTGACTTTC. The variable domain in full, completed from reference TRBV19 and TRBJ2-6, reads DGGITQSPKYLFRKEGQNVTLSCEQNLNHDAMYWYRQDPGQGLRLIYYSQIVNDFQKGDIAEGYSVSREKKESFPLTVTSAQKNPTAFYLCASSSIDGANVLTFGAGSRLTVL.

The rearrangement joins TRBV2 to TRBJ1-5; D is unresolved. V shed 4 bases and J shed 0 bases, with 13 bases lying between them. The CDR3 length is 16 residues. Germline V CDR1 and CDR2: SNHLY, FYNNEI. The CDR3 DNA follows: TGTGCCAGCAGTGGGGGAGAGGGCTTTAGCAATCAGCCCCAGCATTTT. Encoded protein: CASSGGEGFSNQPQHF. The entire variable domain, with the rest obtained from reference TRBV2 and TRBJ1-5, is as follows: EPEVTQTPSHQVTQMGQEVILRCVPISNHLYFYWYRQILGQKVEFLVSFYNNEISEKSEIFDDQFSVERPDGSNFTLKIRSTKLEDSAMYFCASSGGEGFSNQPQHFGDGTRLSIL.

The chain links TRBV5-1 to TRBJ2-1; 7 bases map to TRBD1. The germline V gene has CDR1 SGHRS and CDR2 YFSETQ. This CDR3 has 14 residues. J was trimmed by 7 bases and V by 6 bases; bases with no gene match: 10. CDR3 loop: CASNPGQPQNEQFF. The CDR3 coding sequence is TGCGCCAGCAACCCGGGACAGCCACAAAATGAGCAGTTCTTC.

The V and J genes are TRBV9 and TRBJ1-5, with 8 bases that match TRBD1. The trim removed 5 bases at V and 2 bases at J, leaving 6 bases unmatched. The CDR3 is made up of 15 amino acids. Germline V CDR1 and CDR2: SGDLS, YYNGEE. CDR3 loop: CASRDDRGRNQPQHF. As DNA, the CDR3 is TGTGCCAGCAGAGACGACAGGGGTCGCAATCAGCCCCAGCATTTT. Variable domain in full (rest from reference TRBV9 and TRBJ1-5): DSGVTQTPKHLITATGQRVTLRCSPRSGDLSVYWYQQSLDQGLQFLIQYYNGEERAKGNILERFSAQQFPDLHSELNLSSLELGDSALYFCASRDDRGRNQPQHFGDGTRLSIL.

The V and J genes are TRBV10-3 and TRBJ2-6, with 7 bases matching TRBD2. The CDR3 is 17 residues long. Per the germline V gene, CDR1 is ENHRY and CDR2 is SYGVKD. V gave up 6 bases and J gave up 1 base; unmatched junction bases: 9. The CDR3: CAIRSSGVRSGANVLTF. Written as DNA, the CDR3 is TGTGCCATCAGGTCCAGCGGGGTACGATCTGGGGCCAACGTCCTGACTTTC.

The chain links TRBV7-9 to TRBJ2-5, with 12 bases lining up with TRBD2. CDR1 is SEHNR and CDR2 is FQNEAQ in the germline V gene (reference sequence). The CDR3 extends over 16 amino acids. Trimming took 1 base from V and 5 from J; bases not matched to a gene: 5. For the CDR3, the DNA is TGTGCCAGCAGCTTAGGACTAGCGGGGGCTAGGGAGACCCAGTACTTC. This translates into CASSLGLAGARETQYF.

The CDR3 DNA reads as TGTGCCAGCAGTGATATCTTTAGCAATCAGCCCCAGCATTTT. This codes for CASSDIFSNQPQHF. The chain is built from TRBV2 and TRBJ1-5; no definite D call. Germline-derived CDR1 and CDR2 are SNHLY and FYNNEI. The CDR3 has 14 residues. With 3 bases removed from V and 0 bases from J, the gap between germline ends came to 6 bases.

The chain carries TRBV9 and TRBJ2-1; D perhaps matches TRBD2 (7 bases). Trimming left V 0 bases short and J 8 bases short, with 21 bases between. The CDR3 consists of 17 residues. Germline V lookup: CDR1 SGDLS, CDR2 YYNGEE. The CDR3 is CASSVAPGGAFLDEQFF. The CDR3 nucleotides read TGTGCCAGCAGCGTAGCTCCTGGGGGGGCCTTTTTAGATGAGCAGTTCTTC.

The gene calls are TRBV6-1 and TRBJ1-4; perhaps TRBD1 as D (6 bases). The CDR3 runs 16 residues. Trimming pared 2 bases from V and 7 bases from J, leaving 17 bases between. Per germline, CDR1 MNHNS and CDR2 SASEGT. This chain's CDR3 is CASSELGGRLSEKLFF. As DNA, the CDR3 is TGTGCCAGCAGTGAATTGGGGGGCAGGCTGTCTGAAAAACTGTTTTTT.

In its sample, this clone was seen a few times. The genes are TRBV28 and TRBJ1-2; D unclear. The germline V gene encodes CDR1 MDHEN and CDR2 SYDVKM. V was clipped by 5 bases and J by 1 base, with 11 bases between them. The CDR3 runs 14 residues. As DNA, the CDR3 is TGTGCCAGCAGTGGGAGCCCACTTAACTATGGCTACACCTTC. It translates to CASSGSPLNYGYTF.